This paragraph covers one TCR beta chain sequence. This entry belongs to a study of blood T cell repertoires in COVID-19. Study-level background: There were acute and convalescent COVID-19 samples, and they came from the United States, Italy and Spain.

The CDR3 has 14 amino acids. Trimming left V 5 bases short and J 3 bases short, with 14 bases between. Germline lookup yields CDR1 SGHTA and CDR2 FQGNSA. In the authors' workflow: Quantification of nucleated cells was approximated via reference gene primer amplification. Sequencing used immunoSEQ multiplex PCR; TCRdb keeps in-frame clones, though not all of them. The V and J calls and clone size come from that table; D and trimming were worked out from the DNA. The sample has about 170,000 clones, about four fifths seen once; the top ten hold around 2.1%. The gene calls are TRBV7-2 and TRBJ2-7; D may be TRBD2 (5 bases). Material for sequencing was peripheral blood. This TCR was sampled from a woman of 80 years or more with acute or convalescent COVID-19. The CDR3 DNA reads TGTGCCAGCAGCCAGGACTGGGGTAGCTACGAGCAGTACTTC. This encodes CASSQDWGSYEQYF.